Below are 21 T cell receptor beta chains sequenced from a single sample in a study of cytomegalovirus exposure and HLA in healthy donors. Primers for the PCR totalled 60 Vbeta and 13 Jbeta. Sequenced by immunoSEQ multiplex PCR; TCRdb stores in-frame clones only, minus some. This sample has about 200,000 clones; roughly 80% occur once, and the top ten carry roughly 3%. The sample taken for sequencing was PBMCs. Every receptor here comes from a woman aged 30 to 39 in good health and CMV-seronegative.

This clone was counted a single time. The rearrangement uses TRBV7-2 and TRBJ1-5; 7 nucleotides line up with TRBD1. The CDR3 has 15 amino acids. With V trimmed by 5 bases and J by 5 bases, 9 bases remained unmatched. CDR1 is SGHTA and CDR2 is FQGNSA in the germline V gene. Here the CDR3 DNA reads TGTGCCAGCAGCCCCCAGGGGGGTAGTTATCAGCCCCAGCATTTT. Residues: CASSPQGGSYQPQHF.

CDR3 coding DNA: TGCGCCAGCAGTCCAGGGAACTCCTACGAGCAGTACTTC. Translating it yields CASSPGNSYEQYF. V is TRBV10-2 and J is TRBJ2-7, with TRBD1 as a possible D gene (5 bases). Germline assignment: CDR1 WSHSY and CDR2 SAAADI. This CDR3 region has 13 residues. V dropped 5 bases and J dropped 0 bases, with 8 bases sitting between them.

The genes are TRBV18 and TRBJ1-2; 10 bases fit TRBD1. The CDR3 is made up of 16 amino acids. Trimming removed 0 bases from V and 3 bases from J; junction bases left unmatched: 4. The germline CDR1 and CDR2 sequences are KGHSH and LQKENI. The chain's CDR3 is CASSPPGQGQDYGYTF. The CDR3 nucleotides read TGTGCCAGCTCACCACCGGGACAGGGGCAAGACTATGGCTACACCTTC.

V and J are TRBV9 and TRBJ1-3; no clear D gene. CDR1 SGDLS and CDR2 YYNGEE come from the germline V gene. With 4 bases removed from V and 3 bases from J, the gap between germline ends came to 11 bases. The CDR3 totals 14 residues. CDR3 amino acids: CASSPGGGGNTIYF. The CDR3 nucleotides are TGTGCCAGCAGCCCTGGCGGAGGTGGAAACACCATATATTTT.

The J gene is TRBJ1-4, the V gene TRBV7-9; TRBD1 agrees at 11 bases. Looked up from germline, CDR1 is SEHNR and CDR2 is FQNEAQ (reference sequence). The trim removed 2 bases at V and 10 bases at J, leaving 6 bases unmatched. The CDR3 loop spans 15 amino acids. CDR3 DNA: TGTGCCAGCAGCTTATCCGGGACAGGGGGTACAAAACTGTTTTTT. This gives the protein CASSLSGTGGTKLFF.

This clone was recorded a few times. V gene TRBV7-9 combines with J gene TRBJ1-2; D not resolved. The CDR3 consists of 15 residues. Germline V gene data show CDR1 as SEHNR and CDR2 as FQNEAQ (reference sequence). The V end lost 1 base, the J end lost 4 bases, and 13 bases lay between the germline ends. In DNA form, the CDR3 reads TGTGCCAGCAGCTTAGGGGTTCGGGGTGGCTATGGCTACACCTTC. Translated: CASSLGVRGGYGYTF. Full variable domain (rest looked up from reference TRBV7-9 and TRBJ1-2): DTGVSQNPRHKITKRGQNVTFRCDPISEHNRLYWYRQTLGQGPEFLTYFQNEAQLEKSRLLSDRFSAERPKGSFSTLEIQRTEQGDSAMYLCASSLGVRGGYGYTFGSGTRLTVV.

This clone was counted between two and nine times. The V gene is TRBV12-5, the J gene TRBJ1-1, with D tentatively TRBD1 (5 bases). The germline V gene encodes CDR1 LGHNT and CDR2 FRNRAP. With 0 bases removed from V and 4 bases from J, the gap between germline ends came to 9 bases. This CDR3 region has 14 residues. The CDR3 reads CASGLVRGTTEAFF. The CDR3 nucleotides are TGTGCTAGTGGTTTGGTACGGGGGACCACTGAAGCTTTCTTT.

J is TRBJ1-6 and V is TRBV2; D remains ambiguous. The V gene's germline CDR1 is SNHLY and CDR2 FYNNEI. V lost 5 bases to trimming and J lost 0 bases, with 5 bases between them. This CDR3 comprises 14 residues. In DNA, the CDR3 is TGTGCCAGCAGTTCAGTCTCCTATAATTCACCCCTCCACTTT. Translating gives CASSSVSYNSPLHF.

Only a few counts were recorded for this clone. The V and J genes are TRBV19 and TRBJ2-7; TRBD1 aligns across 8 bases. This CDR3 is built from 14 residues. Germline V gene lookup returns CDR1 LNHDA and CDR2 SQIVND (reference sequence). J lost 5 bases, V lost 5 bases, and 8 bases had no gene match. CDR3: CASSFGQGVDEQYF. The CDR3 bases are TGTGCCAGTAGTTTCGGACAGGGAGTGGACGAGCAGTACTTC.

In DNA form, the CDR3 reads TGTGCCATCAGTGGGCAACAGGGGAGAAGCTACAATGAGCAGTTCTTC. This gives the protein CAISGQQGRSYNEQFF. The V call is TRBV10-3, the J call TRBJ2-1; 7 bases fit TRBD1. CDR1 is ENHRY, CDR2 SYGVKD, per germline. V lost 4 bases and J lost 3; bases outside the gene matches: 9. This CDR3 comprises 16 residues.

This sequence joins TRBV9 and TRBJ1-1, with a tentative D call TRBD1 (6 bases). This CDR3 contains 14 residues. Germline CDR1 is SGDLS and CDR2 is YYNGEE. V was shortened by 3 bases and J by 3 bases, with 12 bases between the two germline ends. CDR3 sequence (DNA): TGTGCCAGCAGCGGGACAGTGGGGGACACTGAAGCTTTCTTT. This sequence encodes CASSGTVGDTEAFF.

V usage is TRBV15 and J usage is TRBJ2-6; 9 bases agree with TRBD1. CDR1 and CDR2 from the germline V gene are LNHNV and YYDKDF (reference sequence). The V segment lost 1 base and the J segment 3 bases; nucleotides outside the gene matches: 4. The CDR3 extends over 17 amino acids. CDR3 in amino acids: CATSRGDRVNGANVLTF. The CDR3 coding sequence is TGTGCCACCAGCAGAGGGGACAGGGTGAATGGGGCCAACGTCCTGACTTTC.

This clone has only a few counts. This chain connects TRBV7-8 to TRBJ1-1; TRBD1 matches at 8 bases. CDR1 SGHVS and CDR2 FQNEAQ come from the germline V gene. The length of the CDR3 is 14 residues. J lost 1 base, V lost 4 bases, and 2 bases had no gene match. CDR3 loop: CASSWDRRNTEAFF. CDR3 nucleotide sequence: TGTGCCAGCAGCTGGGACAGGAGGAACACTGAAGCTTTCTTT.

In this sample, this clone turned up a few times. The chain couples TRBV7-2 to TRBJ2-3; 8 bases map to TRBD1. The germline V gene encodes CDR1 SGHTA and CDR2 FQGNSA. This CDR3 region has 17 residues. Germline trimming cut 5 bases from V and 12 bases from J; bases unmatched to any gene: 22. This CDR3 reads CASSLPRPGTGLRGQYF. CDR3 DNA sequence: TGTGCCAGCAGCCTACCCCGTCCTGGGACAGGCCTCCGAGGCCAGTATTTT.

This chain's CDR3 is CASSPMWENEKLFF. CDR3 nucleotides: TGTGCCAGCAGCCCCATGTGGGAGAATGAAAAACTGTTTTTT. V and J are TRBV11-2 and TRBJ1-4; D is unresolved. The germline CDR1 and CDR2 sequences are SGHAT and FQNNGV. The CDR3 extends over 14 amino acids. Trimming left V 5 bases short and J 5 bases short, with 12 bases between.

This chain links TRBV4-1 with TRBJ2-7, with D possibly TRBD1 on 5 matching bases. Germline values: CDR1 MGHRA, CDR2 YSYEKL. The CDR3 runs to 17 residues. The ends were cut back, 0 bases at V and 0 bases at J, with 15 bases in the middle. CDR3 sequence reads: CASSQERSLTGSYEQYF. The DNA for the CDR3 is TGCGCCAGCAGCCAAGAGAGGTCACTCACAGGCTCCTACGAGCAGTACTTC.

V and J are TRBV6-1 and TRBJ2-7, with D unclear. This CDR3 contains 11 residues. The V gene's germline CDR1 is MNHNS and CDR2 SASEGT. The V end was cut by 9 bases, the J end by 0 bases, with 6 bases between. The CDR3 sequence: CASTDSYEQYF. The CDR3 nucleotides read TGTGCCAGTACAGACTCCTACGAGCAGTACTTC.

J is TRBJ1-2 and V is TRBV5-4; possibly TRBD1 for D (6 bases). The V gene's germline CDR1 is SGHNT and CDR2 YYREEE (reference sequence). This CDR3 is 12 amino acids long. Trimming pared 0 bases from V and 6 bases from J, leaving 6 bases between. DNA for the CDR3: TGTGCCAGCAGCTTGGAGGGGGATGGCTACACCTTC. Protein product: CASSLEGDGYTF.

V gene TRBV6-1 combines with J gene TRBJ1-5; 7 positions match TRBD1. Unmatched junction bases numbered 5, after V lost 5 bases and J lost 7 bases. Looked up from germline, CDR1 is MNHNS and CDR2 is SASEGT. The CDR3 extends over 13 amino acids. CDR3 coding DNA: TGTGCCAGCAGTCAAGGGGGCGCCCAGCCCCAGCATTTT. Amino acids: CASSQGGAQPQHF.

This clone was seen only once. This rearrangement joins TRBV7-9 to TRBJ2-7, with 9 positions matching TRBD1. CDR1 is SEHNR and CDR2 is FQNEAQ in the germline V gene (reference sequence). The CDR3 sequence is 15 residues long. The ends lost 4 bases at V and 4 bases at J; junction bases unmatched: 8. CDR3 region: CASSWGQGGSYEQYF. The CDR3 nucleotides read TGTGCCAGCAGCTGGGGACAGGGAGGTAGTTACGAGCAGTACTTC.

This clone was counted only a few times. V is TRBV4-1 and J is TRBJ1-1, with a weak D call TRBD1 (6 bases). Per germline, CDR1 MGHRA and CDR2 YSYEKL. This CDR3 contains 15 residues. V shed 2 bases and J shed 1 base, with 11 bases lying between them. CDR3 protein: CASSQMTGGNTEAFF. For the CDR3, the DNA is TGCGCCAGCAGCCAAATGACAGGAGGGAACACTGAAGCTTTCTTT.